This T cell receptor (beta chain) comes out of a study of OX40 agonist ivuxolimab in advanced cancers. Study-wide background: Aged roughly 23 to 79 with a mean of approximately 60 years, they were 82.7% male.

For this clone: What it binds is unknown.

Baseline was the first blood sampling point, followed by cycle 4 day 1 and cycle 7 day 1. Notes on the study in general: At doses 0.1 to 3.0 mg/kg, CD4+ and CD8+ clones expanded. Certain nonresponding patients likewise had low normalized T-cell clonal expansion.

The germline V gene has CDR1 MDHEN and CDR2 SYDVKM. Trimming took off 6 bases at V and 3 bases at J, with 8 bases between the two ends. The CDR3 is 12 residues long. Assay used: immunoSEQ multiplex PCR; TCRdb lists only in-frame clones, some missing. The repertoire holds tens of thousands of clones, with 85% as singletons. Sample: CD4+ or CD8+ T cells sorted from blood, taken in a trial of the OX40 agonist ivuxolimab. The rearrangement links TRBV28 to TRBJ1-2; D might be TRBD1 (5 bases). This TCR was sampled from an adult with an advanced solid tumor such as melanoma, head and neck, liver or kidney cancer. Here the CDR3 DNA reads TGTGCCAGCAGCCCCAGGGACTATGGCTACACCTTC. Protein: CASSPRDYGYTF.